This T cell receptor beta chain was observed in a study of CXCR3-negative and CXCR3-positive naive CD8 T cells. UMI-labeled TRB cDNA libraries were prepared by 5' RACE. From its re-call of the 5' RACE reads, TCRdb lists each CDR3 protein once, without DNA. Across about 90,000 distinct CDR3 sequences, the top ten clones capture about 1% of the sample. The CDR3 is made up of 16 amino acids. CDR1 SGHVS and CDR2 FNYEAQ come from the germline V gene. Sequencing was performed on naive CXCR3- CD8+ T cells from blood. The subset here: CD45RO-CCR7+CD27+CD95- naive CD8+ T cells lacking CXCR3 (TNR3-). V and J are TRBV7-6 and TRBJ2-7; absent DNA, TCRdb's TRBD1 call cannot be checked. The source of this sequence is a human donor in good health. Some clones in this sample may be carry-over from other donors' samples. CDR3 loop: CASSPGRHQTSYEQYF.